Listed below are T cell receptor beta chains from one sample, sequenced in a study of control samples from healthy donors and cancer patients. Libraries were prepared by immunoSEQ multiplex PCR; TCRdb keeps only in-frame clonotypes and omits some of them. The sample has 75,000 to 100,000 clones, roughly 89% seen once. The sample comprised blood. Source of these receptors: a human donor in good health. The donor label of this sample is uncertain. CDR3s include the opening cysteine and the closing phenylalanine or tryptophan. Each record gives: V gene, clone size, D gene, J gene, CDR3 protein, CDR3 DNA. The D gene is left open where the match is weak. A clone size is listed for some rows: how often the clone was seen (once, few, many), or a class if it is expanded.

TRBV28	-	-	TRBJ1-1	CASSPFSQRSNTEAFF	TGTGCCAGCAGCCCCTTTTCGCAACGGTCGAACACTGAAGCTTTCTTT
TRBV2	-	-	TRBJ1-1	CASHTKRGSEAFF	TGTGCCAGCCACACAAAGCGGGGCAGTGAAGCTTTCTTT
TRBV30	-	-	TRBJ1-1	CAWSVPGGNTEAFF	TGTGCCTGGAGTGTACCCGGGGGGAACACTGAAGCTTTCTTT
TRBV11-3	once	-	TRBJ2-2	CASRARTGIKTGELFF	TGTGCCAGCAGAGCGCGAACAGGGATCAAGACCGGGGAGCTGTTTTTT
TRBV7-8	-	-	TRBJ1-5	CASSEETVFLGNQPQHF	TGTGCCAGCAGCGAAGAGACGGTGTTTCTGGGCAATCAGCCCCAGCATTTT
TRBV3-1/TRBV3-2	-	TRBD1	TRBJ2-5	CASSPQGNQETQYF	TGTGCCAGCAGCCCACAGGGGAACCAAGAGACCCAGTACTTC
TRBV6-5	-	-	TRBJ1-4	CASSYGGVTNEKLFF	TGTGCCAGCAGTTATGGCGGGGTCACTAATGAAAAACTGTTTTTT
TRBV5-4	-	-	TRBJ2-3	CASSLRALNTDTQYF	TGTGCCAGCAGCTTGCGGGCGCTTAACACAGATACGCAGTATTTT
TRBV5-1	-	-	TRBJ2-3	CASSLEFGAVDTQYF	TGCGCCAGCAGCTTGGAATTCGGGGCGGTAGATACGCAGTATTTT
TRBV19	-	-	TRBJ2-2	CASSIVVTGELFF	TGTGCCAGTAGTATAGTGGTCACCGGGGAGCTGTTTTTT
TRBV5-4	-	TRBD1	TRBJ2-1	CASLPGQGLMNEQFF	TGTGCCAGCCTGCCGGGACAGGGGTTGATGAATGAGCAGTTCTTC
TRBV7-9	-	TRBD2	TRBJ2-1	CASSQGLGPHVAFF	TGTGCCAGCAGCCAAGGACTAGGACCCCATGTGGCGTTCTTC
TRBV7-6	-	TRBD1	TRBJ1-4	CASSLVGTGSEKLFF	TGTGCCAGCAGCTTAGTCGGGACAGGGAGCGAAAAACTGTTTTTT
TRBV6-5	-	-	TRBJ2-3	CASSLSRVTDTQYF	TGTGCCAGCAGCCTGAGCAGGGTAACAGATACGCAGTATTTT
TRBV19	-	-	TRBJ1-4	CASSMVTDEKLFF	TGTGCCAGTAGTATGGTTACCGATGAAAAACTGTTTTTT